This T cell receptor beta chain came from a study of blood T cell repertoires in COVID-19. V trimming: 6 bases; J trimming: 5 bases; junction bases outside the gene matches: 9. The CDR3 totals 16 residues. In germline, CDR1 is LNHNV, CDR2 YYDKDF (reference sequence). TCRdb keeps only in-frame clones here, not all; method: immunoSEQ multiplex PCR. The table shows roughly 330,000 clones, with about 89% occurring only once. The clonotype comes from a woman aged 25 to 39 who had recovered from COVID-19. J is TRBJ2-2 and V is TRBV15; TRBD2 matches at 10 bases. The sample consisted of PBMCs or T cells enriched from blood (not recorded which). DNA of the CDR3: TGTGCCACCAGTCCGAGCGGGGGGGCCGGTACCGGGGAGCTGTTTTTT. Encoded protein: CATSPSGGAGTGELFF.